This T cell receptor (beta chain) was sequenced in a study of spatial heterogeneity in lung cancer. V lost 7 bases to trimming and J lost 2 bases; unmatched junction nucleotides: 10. The CDR3 has 15 residues. CDR1 and CDR2 (germline): SEHNR, FQNEAQ (reference sequence). TCRdb re-derived calls from the 5' RACE reads in MiXCR, one entry per CDR3 protein. The sample records tens of thousands of distinct CDR3 sequences, about 8.1% being singletons. Worth noting for this clonotype: A much bigger clone sits one base away, suggesting this may be a read error.

The time point here: sample taken at primary tumor resection. Frozen PBMC, nontumor lung or tumor provided whole RNA, which was sequenced unsorted. The sequence derives from a female donor with early-stage non-small cell lung cancer. The input for sequencing was PBMCs, taken at surgery. The chain employs TRBV7-9 and TRBJ1-1; TRBD1 agrees at 7 bases. This CDR3 reads CASKLTGSSNTEAFF. The CDR3 DNA reads as TGTGCCAGCAAGTTGACAGGGAGCTCCAACACTGAAGCTTTCTTT.